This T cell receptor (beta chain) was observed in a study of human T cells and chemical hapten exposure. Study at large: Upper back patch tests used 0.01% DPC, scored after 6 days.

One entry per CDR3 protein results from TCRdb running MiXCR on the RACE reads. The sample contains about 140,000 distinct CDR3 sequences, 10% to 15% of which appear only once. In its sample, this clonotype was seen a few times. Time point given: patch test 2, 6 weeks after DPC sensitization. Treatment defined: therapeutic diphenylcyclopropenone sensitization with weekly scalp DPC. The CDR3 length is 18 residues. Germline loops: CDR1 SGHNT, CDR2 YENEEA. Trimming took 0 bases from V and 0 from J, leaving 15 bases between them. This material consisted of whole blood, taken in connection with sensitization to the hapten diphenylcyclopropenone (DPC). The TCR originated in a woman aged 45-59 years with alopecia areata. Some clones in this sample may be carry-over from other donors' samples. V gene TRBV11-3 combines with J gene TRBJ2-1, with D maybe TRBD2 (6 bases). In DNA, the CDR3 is TGTGCCAGCAGCTTAGACGCTCACGCGGGACCCTCCTACAATGAGCAGTTCTTC. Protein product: CASSLDAHAGPSYNEQFF.